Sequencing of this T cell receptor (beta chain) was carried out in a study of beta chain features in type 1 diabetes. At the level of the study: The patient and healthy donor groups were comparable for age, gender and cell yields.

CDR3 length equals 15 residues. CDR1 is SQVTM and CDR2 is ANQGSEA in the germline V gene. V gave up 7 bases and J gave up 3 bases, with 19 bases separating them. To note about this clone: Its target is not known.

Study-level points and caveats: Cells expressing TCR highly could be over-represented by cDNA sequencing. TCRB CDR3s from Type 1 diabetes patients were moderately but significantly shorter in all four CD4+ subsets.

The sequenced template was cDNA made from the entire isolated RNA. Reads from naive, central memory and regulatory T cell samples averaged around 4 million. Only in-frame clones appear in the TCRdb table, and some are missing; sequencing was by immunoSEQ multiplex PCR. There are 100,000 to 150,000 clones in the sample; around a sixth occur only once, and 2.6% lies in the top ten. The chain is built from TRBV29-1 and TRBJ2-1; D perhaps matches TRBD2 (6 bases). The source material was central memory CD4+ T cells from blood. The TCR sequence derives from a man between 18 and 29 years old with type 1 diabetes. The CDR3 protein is CSAGTLGSVYNEQFF. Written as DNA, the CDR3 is TGCAGCGCTGGGACTCTGGGGTCGGTCTACAATGAGCAGTTCTTC.